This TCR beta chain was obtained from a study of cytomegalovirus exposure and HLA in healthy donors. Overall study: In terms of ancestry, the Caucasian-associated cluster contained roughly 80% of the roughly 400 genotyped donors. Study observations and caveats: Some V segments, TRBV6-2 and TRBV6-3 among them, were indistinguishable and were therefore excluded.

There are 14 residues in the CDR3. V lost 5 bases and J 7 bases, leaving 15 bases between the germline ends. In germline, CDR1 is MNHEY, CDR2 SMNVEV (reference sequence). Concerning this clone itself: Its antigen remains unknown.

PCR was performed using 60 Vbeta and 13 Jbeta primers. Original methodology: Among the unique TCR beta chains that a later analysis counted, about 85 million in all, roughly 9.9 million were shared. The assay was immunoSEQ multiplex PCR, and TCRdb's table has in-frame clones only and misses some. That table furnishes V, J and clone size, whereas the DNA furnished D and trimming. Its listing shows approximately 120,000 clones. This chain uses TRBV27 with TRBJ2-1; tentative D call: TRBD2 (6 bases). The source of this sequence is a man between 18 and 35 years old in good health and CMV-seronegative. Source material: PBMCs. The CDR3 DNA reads TGTGCCAGCAGTGCGGGGAGGAGGGGTAATGAGCAGTTCTTC. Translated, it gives CASSAGRRGNEQFF.